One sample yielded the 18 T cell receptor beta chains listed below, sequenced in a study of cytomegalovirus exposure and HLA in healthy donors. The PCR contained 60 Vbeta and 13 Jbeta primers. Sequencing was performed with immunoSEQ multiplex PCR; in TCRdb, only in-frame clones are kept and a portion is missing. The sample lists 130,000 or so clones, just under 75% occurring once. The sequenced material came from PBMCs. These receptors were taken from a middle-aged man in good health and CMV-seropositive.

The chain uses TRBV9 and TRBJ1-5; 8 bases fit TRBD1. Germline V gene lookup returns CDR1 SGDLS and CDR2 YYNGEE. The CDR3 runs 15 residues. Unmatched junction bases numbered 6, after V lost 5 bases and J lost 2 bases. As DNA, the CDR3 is TGTGCCAGCAGTGCAGGGGGCGCGGGCAATCAGCCCCAGCATTTT. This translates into CASSAGGAGNQPQHF.

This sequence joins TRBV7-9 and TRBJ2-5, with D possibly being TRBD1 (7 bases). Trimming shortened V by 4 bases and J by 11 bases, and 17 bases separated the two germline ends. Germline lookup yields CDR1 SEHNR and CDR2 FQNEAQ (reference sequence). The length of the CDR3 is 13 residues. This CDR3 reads CASSSYQGGEQYF. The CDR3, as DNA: TGTGCCAGCAGCTCCTACCAGGGGGGTGAGCAGTACTTC.

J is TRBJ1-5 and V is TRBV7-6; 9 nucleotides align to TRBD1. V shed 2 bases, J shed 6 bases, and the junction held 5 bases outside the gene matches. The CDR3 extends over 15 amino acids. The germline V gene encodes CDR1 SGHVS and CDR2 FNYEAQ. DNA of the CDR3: TGTGCCAGCAGCTTAAACAGGGGGCAGGGTCAGCCCCAGCATTTT. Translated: CASSLNRGQGQPQHF.

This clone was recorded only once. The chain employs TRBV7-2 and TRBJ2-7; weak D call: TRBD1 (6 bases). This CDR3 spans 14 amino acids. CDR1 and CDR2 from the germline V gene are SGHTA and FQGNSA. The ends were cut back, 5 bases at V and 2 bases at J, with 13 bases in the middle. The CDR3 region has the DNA TGTGCCAGCAGCCTGTCGAGACAGGCCTACGAGCAGTACTTC. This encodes CASSLSRQAYEQYF.

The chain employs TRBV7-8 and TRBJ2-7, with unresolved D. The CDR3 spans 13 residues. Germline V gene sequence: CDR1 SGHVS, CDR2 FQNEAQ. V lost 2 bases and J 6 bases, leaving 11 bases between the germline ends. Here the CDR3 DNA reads TGTGCCAGCAGCTTACTCGCGTCCGCCGAGCAGTACTTC. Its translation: CASSLLASAEQYF.

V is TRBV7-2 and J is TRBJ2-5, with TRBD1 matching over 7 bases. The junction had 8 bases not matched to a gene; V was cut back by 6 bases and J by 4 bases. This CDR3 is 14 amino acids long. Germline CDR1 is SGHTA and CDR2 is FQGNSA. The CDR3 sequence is CASSTKSGGETQYF. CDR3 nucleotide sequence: TGTGCCAGCAGTACAAAATCAGGGGGAGAGACCCAGTACTTC. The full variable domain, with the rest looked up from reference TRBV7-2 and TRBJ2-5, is GAGVSQSPSNKVTEKGKDVELRCDPISGHTALYWYRQSLGQGLEFLIYFQGNSAPDKSGLPSDRFSAERTGGSVSTLTIQRTQQEDSAVYLCASSTKSGGETQYFGPGTRLLVL.

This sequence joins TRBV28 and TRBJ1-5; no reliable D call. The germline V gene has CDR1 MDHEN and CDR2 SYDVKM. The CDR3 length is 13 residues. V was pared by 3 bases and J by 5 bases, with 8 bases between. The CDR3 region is CASSLGDYQPQHF. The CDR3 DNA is TGTGCCAGCAGTTTGGGAGATTATCAGCCCCAGCATTTT.

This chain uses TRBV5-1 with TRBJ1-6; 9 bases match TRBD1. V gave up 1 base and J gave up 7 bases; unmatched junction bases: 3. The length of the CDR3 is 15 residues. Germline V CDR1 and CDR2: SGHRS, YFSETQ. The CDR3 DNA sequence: TGCGCCAGCAGCTTGACGGGGACAGGGAATTCACCCCTCCACTTT. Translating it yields CASSLTGTGNSPLHF.

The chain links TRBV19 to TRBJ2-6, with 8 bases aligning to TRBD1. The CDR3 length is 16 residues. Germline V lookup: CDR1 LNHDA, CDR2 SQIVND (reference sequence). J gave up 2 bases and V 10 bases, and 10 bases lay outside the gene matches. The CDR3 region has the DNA TGTGCCACCGAGGACAGGGTAGAACCTGGGGCCAACGTCCTGACTTTC. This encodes CATEDRVEPGANVLTF.

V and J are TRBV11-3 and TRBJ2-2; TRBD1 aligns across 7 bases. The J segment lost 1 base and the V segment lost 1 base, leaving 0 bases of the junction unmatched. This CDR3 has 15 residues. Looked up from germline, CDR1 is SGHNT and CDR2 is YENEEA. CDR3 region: CASSLGTGNTGELFF. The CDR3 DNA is TGTGCCAGCAGCTTAGGGACAGGGAACACCGGGGAGCTGTTTTTT.

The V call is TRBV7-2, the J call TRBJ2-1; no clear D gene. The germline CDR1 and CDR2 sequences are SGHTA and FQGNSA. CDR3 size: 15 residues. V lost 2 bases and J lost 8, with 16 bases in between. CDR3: CASSLRSPTMDEQFF. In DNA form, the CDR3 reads TGTGCCAGCAGCTTAAGATCGCCTACCATGGATGAGCAGTTCTTC.

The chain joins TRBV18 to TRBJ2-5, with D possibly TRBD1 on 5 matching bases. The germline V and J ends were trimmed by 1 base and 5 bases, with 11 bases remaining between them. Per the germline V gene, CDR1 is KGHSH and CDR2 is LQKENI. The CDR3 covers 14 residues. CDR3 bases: TGTGCCAGCTCACCACGGCAGGGTGAGGAGACCCAGTACTTC. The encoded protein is CASSPRQGEETQYF.

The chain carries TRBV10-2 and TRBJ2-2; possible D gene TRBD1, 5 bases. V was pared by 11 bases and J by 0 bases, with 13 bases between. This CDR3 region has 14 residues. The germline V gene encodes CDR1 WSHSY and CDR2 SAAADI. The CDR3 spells CAATGYANTGELFF. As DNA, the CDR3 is TGCGCCGCAACAGGCTACGCGAACACCGGGGAGCTGTTTTTT.

The CDR3, as DNA: TGTGCCAGCAGCTCCCGGAACACCGGGGAGCTGTTTTTT. Translation: CASSSRNTGELFF. This chain links TRBV11-3 with TRBJ2-2; D remains unclear. In germline, CDR1 is SGHNT, CDR2 YENEEA. Trimming shortened V by 4 bases and J by 1 base, and 4 bases separated the two germline ends. The CDR3 sequence is 13 residues long.

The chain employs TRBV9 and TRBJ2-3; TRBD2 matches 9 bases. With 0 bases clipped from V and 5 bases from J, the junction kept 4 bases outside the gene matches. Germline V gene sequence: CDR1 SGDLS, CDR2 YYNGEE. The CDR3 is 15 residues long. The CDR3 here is CASSVAAGGKDTQYF. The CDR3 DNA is TGTGCCAGCAGCGTAGCTGCGGGGGGGAAAGATACGCAGTATTTT.

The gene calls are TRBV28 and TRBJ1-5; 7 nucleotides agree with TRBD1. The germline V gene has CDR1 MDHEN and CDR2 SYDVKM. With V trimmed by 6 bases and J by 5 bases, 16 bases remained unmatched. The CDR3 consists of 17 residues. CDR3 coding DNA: TGTGCCAGCAGAAGACGGGAGGGGGCGAGATTCTATCAGCCCCAGCATTTT. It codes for CASRRREGARFYQPQHF.

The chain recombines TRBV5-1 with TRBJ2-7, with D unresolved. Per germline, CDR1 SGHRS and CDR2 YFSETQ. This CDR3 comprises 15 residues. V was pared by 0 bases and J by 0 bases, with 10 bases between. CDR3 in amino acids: CASSLVPESSYEQYF. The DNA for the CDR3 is TGCGCCAGCAGCTTGGTCCCGGAGAGCTCCTACGAGCAGTACTTC.

CDR3 amino acids: CASSYRTGVLEKLFF. For the CDR3, the DNA is TGTGCCAGCAGTTACAGGACAGGGGTTTTGGAAAAACTGTTTTTT. V and J are TRBV6-5 and TRBJ1-4, with TRBD1 matching over 9 bases. Germline CDR1 reads MNHEY; CDR2 reads SVGAGI. Trimming took 2 bases from V and 8 from J; bases not matched to a gene: 6. This CDR3 is built from 15 residues.